These 3 T cell receptor beta chains originate from one sample sequenced in a study of T-cell reconstitution after alpha-beta-depleted transplantation in children. The TCRbeta library was prepared with unique molecular identifiers. In TCRdb, the PCR reads were re-called with MiXCR into one record per CDR3 protein. The sample includes about 980,000 distinct CDR3 sequences, roughly 29% of them seen just once. Material: PBMCs, mostly from graft donor cells, obtained 360 days after TCRalphabeta/CD19-depleted stem cell transplant. These TCRs come from a boy under three years old who had a stem cell transplant for SCID, so the T cells may come from the graft donor.

The chain combines TRBV28 with TRBJ2-7, with TRBD1 identical over 7 bases. Germline V CDR1 and CDR2: MDHEN, SYDVKM. The CDR3 runs 14 residues. J gave up 3 bases and V 5 bases, and 7 bases lay outside the gene matches. The CDR3: CASSPGQVYYEQYF. In DNA, the CDR3 is TGTGCCAGCAGTCCCGGACAGGTATACTACGAGCAGTACTTC.

The chain recombines TRBV7-9 with TRBJ2-3; TRBD2 agrees at 10 bases. This CDR3 has 16 amino acids. Germline V gene lookup returns CDR1 SEHNR and CDR2 FQNEAQ (reference sequence). V lost 3 bases and J lost 5; bases outside the gene matches: 8. The DNA of the CDR3 is TGTGCCAGCAGCTTTACTCTAGCGGGGGTCGGAGATACGCAGTATTTT. It specifies CASSFTLAGVGDTQYF. Full variable domain (outside the CDR3, taken from reference TRBV7-9 and TRBJ2-3): DTGVSQNPRHKITKRGQNVTFRCDPISEHNRLYWYRQTLGQGPEFLTYFQNEAQLEKSRLLSDRFSAERPKGSFSTLEIQRTEQGDSAMYLCASSFTLAGVGDTQYFGPGTRLTVL.

The sample holds a few counts of this clonotype. This chain uses TRBV2 with TRBJ2-2; D remains unclear. Germline CDR1 and CDR2: SNHLY and FYNNEI. V was trimmed by 2 bases and J by 4 bases, leaving 11 bases between them. This CDR3 spans 15 amino acids. The CDR3 DNA reads TGTGCCAGCAGTGAATACGCGGTTGGCACCGGGGAGCTGTTTTTT. Protein sequence: CASSEYAVGTGELFF.